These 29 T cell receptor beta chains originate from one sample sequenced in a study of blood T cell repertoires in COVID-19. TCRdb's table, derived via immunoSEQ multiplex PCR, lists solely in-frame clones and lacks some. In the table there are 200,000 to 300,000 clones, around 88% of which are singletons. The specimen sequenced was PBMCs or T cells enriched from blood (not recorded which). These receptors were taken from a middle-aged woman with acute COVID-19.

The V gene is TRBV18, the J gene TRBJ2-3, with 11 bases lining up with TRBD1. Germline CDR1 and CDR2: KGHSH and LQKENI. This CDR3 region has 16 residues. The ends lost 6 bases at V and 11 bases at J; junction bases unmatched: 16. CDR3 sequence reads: CASSKGGTGGPTGQYF. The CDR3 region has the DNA TGTGCCAGCTCTAAAGGCGGGACAGGGGGACCCACCGGGCAGTATTTT.

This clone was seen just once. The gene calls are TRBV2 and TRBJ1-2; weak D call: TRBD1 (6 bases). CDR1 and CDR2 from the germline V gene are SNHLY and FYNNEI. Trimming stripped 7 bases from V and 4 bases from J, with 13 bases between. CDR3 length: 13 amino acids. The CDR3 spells CASNPSTGYGYTF. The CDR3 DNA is TGTGCCAGCAACCCTTCGACAGGCTATGGCTACACCTTC.

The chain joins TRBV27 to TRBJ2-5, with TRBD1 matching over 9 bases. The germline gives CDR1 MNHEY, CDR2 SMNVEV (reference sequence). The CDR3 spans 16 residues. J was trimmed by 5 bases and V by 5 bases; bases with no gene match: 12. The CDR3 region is CASSPRDRGTRETQYF. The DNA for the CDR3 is TGTGCCAGCAGTCCCCGCGACAGGGGGACCCGGGAGACCCAGTACTTC.

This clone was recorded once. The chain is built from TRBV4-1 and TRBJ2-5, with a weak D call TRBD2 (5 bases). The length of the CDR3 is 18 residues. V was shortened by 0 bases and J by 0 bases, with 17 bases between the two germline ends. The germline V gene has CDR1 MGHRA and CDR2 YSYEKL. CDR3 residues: CASSQDRERDGYQETQYF. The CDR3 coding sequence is TGCGCCAGCAGCCAAGATAGGGAACGGGATGGGTACCAAGAGACCCAGTACTTC.

The CDR3 sequence: CAARADTEAFF. The CDR3, as DNA: TGTGCCGCGAGGGCCGACACTGAAGCTTTCTTT. V and J are TRBV10-3 and TRBJ1-1; no firm D call. The germline V gene encodes CDR1 ENHRY and CDR2 SYGVKD. The V end was cut by 11 bases, the J end by 3 bases, with 10 bases between. CDR3 length: 11 amino acids.

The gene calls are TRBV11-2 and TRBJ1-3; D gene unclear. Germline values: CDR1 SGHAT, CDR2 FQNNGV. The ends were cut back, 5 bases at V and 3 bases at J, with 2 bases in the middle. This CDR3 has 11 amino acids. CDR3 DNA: TGTGCCAGCAGCCATGGAAACACCATATATTTT. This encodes CASSHGNTIYF. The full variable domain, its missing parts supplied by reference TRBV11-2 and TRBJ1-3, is EAGVAQSPRYKIIEKRQSVAFWCNPISGHATLYWYQQILGQGPKLLIQFQNNGVVDDSQLPKDRFSAERLKGVDSTLKIQPAKLEDSAVYLCASSHGNTIYFGEGSWLTVV.

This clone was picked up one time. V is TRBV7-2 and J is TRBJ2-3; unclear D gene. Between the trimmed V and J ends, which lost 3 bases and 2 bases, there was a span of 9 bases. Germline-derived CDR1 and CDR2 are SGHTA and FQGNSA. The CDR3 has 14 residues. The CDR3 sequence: CASSLSHYTDTQYF. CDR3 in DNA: TGTGCCAGCAGCTTGTCCCACTACACAGATACGCAGTATTTT.

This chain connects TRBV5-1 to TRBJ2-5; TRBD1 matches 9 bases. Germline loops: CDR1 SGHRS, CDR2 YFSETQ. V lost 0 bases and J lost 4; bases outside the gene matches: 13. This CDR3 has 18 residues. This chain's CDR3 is CASSLAPLGQGMGETQYF. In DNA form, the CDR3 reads TGCGCCAGCAGCTTGGCCCCCCTCGGACAGGGGATGGGAGAGACCCAGTACTTC.

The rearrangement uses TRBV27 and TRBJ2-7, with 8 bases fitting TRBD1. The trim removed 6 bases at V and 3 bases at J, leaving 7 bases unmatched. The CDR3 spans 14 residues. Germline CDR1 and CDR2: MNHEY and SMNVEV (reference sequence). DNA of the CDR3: TGTGCCAGCAGCCTTGACAGGGGAAGCTACGAGCAGTACTTC. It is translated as CASSLDRGSYEQYF.

The CDR3 loop reads CASSYLNIAGDYEQYF. The DNA for the CDR3 is TGTGCCAGCAGTTACTTAAATATAGCGGGAGACTACGAGCAGTACTTC. V usage is TRBV6-5 and J usage is TRBJ2-7; 9 bases align to TRBD2. V lost 1 base and J lost 3; bases outside the gene matches: 7. The CDR3 contains 16 residues. Germline V gene sequence: CDR1 MNHEY, CDR2 SVGAGI.

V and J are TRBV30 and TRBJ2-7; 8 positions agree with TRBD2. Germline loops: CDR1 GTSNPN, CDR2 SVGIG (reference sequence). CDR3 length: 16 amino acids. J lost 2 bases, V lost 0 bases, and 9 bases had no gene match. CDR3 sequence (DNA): TGTGCCTGGAGTGTACACAGCGGGAGAGGGACCTACGAGCAGTACTTC. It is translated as CAWSVHSGRGTYEQYF.

The CDR3 loop reads CASSLPGTAHEKLFF. The CDR3 DNA sequence: TGTGCCAGCAGCCTCCCCGGGACAGCTCATGAAAAACTGTTTTTT. The chain joins TRBV7-2 to TRBJ1-4, with TRBD1 identical over 7 bases. Germline CDR1 SGHTA, CDR2 FQGNSA. Trimming cost V 5 bases and J 6 bases; bases outside gene matches: 9. This CDR3 spans 15 amino acids.

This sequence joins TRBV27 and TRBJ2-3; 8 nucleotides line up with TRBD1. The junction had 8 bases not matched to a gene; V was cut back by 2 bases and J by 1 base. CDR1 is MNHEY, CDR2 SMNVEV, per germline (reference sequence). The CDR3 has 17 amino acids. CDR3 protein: CASSLPYPGQGTDTQYF. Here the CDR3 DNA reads TGTGCCAGCAGTTTACCTTATCCGGGACAGGGCACAGATACGCAGTATTTT.

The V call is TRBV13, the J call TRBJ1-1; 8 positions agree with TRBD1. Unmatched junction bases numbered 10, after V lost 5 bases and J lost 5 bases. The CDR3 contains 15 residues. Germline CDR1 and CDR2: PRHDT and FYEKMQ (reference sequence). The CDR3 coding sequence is TGTGCCAGCAGCCCGGCCGGGACAGGTGGTACTGAAGCTTTCTTT. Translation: CASSPAGTGGTEAFF.

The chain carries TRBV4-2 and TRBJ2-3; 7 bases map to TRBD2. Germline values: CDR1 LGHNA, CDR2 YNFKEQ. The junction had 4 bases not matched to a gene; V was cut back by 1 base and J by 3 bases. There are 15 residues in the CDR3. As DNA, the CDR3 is TGTGCCAGCAGCCAAGGGACTAGTAGAACAGATACGCAGTATTTT. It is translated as CASSQGTSRTDTQYF.

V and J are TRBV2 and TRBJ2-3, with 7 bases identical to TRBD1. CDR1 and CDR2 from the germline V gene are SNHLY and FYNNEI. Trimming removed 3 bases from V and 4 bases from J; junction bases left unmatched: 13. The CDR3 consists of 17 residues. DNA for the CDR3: TGTGCCAGCAGTGATGATTGGTTTCAGGGGGTGGCAGATACGCAGTATTTT. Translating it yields CASSDDWFQGVADTQYF.

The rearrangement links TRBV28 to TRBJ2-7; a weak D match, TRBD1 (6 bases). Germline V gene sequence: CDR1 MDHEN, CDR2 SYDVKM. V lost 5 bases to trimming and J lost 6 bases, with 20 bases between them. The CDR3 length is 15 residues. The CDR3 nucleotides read TGTGCCAGCAGTGGTACAGGGATAGAGTGGGTCGAGCAGTACGTC. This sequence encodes CASSGTGIEWVEQYV.

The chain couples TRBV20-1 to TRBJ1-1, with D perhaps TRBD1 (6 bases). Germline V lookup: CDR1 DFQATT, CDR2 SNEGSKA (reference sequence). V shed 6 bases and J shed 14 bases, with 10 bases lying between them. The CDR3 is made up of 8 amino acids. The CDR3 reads CSAPGHFF. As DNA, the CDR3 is TGCAGTGCCCCGGGACACTTCTTT.

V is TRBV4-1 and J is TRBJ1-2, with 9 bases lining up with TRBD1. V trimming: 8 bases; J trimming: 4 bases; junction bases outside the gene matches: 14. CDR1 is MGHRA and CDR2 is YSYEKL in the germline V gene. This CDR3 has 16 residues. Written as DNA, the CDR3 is TGCGCCAGCCGTAGGACAGGGGACGCGAAGGGCTATGGCTACACCTTC. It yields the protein CASRRTGDAKGYGYTF.

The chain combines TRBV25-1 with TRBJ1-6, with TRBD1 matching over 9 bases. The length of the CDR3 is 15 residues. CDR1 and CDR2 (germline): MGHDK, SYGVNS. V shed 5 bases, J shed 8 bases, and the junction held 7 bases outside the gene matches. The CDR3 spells CASSQTGGRDSPLHF. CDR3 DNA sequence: TGTGCCAGCAGTCAAACAGGGGGCCGAGATTCACCCCTCCACTTT.

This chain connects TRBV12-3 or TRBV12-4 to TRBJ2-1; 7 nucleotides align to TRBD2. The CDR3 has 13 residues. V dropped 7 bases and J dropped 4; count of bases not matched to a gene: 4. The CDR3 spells CASTGGAYNEQFF. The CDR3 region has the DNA TGTGCCAGCACGGGGGGAGCTTACAATGAGCAGTTCTTC.

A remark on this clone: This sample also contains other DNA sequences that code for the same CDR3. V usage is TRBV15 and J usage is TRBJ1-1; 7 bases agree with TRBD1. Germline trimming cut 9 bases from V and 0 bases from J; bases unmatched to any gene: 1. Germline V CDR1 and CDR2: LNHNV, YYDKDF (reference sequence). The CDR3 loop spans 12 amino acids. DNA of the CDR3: TGTGCCACGGGGACAGTGAACACTGAAGCTTTCTTT. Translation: CATGTVNTEAFF.

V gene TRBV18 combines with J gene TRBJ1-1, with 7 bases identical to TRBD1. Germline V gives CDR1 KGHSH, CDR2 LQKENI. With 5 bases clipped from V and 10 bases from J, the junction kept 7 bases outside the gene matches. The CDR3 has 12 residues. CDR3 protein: CASSSGQDGAFF. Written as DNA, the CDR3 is TGTGCCAGCTCATCCGGACAGGACGGAGCTTTCTTT.

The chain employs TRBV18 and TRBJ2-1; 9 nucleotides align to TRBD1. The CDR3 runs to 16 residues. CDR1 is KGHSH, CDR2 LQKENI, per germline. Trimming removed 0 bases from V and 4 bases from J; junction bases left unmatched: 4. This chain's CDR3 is CASSPPGTGSYNEQFF. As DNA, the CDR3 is TGTGCCAGCTCACCACCCGGGACAGGGTCTTACAATGAGCAGTTCTTC.

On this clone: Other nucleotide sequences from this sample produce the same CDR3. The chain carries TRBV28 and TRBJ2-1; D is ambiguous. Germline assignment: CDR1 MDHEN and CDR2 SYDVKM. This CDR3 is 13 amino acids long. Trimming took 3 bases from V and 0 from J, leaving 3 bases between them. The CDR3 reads CASSLSSYNEQFF. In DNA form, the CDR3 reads TGTGCCAGCAGTTTGAGCTCCTACAATGAGCAGTTCTTC.

Here the CDR3 reads CASSFFGFADTEAFF. CDR3 DNA: TGTGCCAGCAGCTTTTTTGGGTTTGCGGACACTGAAGCTTTCTTT. The gene calls are TRBV7-9 and TRBJ1-1, with no clear D. Deletions cut 3 bases from V and 3 bases from J, with 14 bases between. CDR3 size: 15 residues. CDR1 is SEHNR and CDR2 is FQNEAQ in the germline V gene (reference sequence).

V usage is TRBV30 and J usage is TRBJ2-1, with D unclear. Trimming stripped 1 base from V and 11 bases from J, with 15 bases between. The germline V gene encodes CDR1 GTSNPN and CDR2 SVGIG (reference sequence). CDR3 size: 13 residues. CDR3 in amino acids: CAWSASGYGKQFF. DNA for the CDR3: TGTGCCTGGAGTGCTTCAGGATACGGAAAGCAGTTCTTC.

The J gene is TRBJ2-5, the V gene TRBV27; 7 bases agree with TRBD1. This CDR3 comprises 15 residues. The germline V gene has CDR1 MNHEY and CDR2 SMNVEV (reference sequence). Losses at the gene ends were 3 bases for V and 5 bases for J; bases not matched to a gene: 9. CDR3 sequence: CASSFSMTGSETQYF. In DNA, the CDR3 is TGTGCCAGCAGTTTCTCCATGACAGGGTCCGAGACCCAGTACTTC.

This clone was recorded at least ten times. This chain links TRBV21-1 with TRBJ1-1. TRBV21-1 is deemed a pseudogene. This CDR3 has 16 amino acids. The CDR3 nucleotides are TGTGCCAGCAGCAAAGGATTGGAGCGGGGGGACACTGAAGCTTTCTTT. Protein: CASSKGLERGDTEAFF.